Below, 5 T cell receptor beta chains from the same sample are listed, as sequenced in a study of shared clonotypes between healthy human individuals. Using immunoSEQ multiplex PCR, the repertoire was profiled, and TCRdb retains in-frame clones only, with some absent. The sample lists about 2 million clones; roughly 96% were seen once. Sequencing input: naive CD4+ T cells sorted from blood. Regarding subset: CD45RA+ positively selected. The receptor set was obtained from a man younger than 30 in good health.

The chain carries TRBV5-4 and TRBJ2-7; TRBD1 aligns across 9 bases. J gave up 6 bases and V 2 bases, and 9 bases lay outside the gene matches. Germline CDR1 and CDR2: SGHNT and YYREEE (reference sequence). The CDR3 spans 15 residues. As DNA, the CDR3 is TGTGCCAGCAGCTTAACCGGGACAGGGAGTAGCGAGCAGTACTTC. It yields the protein CASSLTGTGSSEQYF. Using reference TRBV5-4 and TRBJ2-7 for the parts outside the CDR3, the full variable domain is ETGVTQSPTHLIKTRGQQVTLRCSSQSGHNTVSWYQQALGQGPQFIFQYYREEENGRGNFPPRFSGLQFPNYSSELNVNALELDDSALYLCASSLTGTGSSEQYFGPGTRLTVT.

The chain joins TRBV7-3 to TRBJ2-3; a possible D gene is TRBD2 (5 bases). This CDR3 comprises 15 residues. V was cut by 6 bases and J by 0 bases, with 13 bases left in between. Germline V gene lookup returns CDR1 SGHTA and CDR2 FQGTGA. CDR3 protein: CASSVSAGSTDTQYF. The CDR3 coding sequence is TGTGCCAGCAGTGTTTCGGCGGGCAGCACAGATACGCAGTATTTT.

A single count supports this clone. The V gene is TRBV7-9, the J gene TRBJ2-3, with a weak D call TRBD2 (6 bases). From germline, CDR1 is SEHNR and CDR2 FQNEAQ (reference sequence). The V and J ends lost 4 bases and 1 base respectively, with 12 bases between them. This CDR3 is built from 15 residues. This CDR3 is CASSYLGEGTDTQYF. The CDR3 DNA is TGTGCCAGCAGCTATCTCGGGGAGGGCACAGATACGCAGTATTTT.

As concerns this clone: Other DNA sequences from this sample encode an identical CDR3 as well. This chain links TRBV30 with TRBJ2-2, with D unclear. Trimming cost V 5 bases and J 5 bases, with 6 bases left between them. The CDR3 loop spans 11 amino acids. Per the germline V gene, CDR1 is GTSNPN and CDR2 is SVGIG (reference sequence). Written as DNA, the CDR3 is TGTGCCTGGGGCTTAACCGGGGAGCTGTTTTTT. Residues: CAWGLTGELFF.

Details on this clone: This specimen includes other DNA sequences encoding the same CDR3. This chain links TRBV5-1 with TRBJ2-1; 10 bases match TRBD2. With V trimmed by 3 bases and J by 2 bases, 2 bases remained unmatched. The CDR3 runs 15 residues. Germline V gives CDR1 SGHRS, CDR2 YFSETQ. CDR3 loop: CASSSTSGAYNEQFF. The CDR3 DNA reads TGCGCCAGCAGCTCTACTAGCGGGGCCTACAATGAGCAGTTCTTC.